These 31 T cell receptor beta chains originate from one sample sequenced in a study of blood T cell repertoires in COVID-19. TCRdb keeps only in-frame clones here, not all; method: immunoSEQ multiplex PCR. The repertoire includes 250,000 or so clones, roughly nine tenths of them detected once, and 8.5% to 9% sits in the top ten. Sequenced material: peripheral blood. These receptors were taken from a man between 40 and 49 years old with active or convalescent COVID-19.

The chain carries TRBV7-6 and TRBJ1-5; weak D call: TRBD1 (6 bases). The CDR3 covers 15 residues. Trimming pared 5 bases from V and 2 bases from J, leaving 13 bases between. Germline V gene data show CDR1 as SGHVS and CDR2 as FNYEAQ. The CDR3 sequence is CASSRTGTRNQPQHF. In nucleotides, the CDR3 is TGTGCCAGCAGCCGTACAGGGACGCGCAATCAGCCCCAGCATTTT.

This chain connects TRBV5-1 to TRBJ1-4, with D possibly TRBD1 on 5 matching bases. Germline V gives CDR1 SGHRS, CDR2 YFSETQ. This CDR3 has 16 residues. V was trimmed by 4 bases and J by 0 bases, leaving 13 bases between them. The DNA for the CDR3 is TGCGCCAGCAGCCCCCGGGACTTCGCAACTAATGAAAAACTGTTTTTT. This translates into CASSPRDFATNEKLFF.

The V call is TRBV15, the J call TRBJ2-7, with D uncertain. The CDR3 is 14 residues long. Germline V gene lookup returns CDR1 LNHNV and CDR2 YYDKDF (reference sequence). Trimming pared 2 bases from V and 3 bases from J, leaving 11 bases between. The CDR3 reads CATSRLAVGYEQYF. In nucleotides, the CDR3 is TGTGCCACCAGCAGATTGGCGGTGGGCTACGAGCAGTACTTC. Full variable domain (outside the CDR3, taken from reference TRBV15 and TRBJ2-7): DAMVIQNPRYQVTQFGKPVTLSCSQTLNHNVMYWYQQKSSQAPKLLFHYYDKDFNNEADTPDNFQSRRPNTSFCFLDIRSPGLGDTAMYLCATSRLAVGYEQYFGPGTRLTVT.

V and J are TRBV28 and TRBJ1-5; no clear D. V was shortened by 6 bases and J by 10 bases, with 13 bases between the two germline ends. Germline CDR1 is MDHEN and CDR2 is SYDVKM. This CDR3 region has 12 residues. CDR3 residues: CASSSGVSPQHF. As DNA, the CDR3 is TGTGCCAGCAGCTCTGGAGTTAGCCCCCAGCATTTT.

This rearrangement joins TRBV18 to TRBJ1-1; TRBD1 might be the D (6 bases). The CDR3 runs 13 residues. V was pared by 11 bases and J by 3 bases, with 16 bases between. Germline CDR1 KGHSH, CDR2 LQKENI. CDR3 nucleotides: TGTGCCTCCGTCAGGGGTAGCGACACTGAAGCTTTCTTT. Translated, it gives CASVRGSDTEAFF.

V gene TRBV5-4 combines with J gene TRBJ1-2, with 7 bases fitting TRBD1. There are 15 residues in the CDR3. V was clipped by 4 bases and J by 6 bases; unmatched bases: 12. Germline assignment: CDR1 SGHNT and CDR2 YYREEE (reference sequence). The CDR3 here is CASSTGQALVDGYTF. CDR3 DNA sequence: TGTGCCAGCAGCACCGGACAGGCCTTGGTGGATGGCTACACCTTC.

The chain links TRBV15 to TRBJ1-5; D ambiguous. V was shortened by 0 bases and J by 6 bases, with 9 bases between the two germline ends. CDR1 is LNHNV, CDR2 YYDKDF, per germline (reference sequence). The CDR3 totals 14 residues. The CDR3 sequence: CATSRDGVSQPQHF. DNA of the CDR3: TGTGCCACCAGCAGAGATGGTGTCAGTCAGCCCCAGCATTTT. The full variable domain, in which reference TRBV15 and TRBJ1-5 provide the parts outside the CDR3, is DAMVIQNPRYQVTQFGKPVTLSCSQTLNHNVMYWYQQKSSQAPKLLFHYYDKDFNNEADTPDNFQSRRPNTSFCFLDIRSPGLGDTAMYLCATSRDGVSQPQHFGDGTRLSIL.

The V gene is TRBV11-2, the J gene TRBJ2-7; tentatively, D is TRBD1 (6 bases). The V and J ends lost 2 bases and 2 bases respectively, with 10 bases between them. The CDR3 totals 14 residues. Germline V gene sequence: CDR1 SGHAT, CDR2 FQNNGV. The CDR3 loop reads CASSLSRGAYEQYF. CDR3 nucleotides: TGTGCCAGCAGCTTATCCAGGGGAGCCTACGAGCAGTACTTC.

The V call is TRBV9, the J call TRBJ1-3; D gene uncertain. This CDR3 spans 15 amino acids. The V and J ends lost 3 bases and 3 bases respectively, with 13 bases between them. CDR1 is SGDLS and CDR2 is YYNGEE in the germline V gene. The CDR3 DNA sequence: TGTGCCAGCAGCGCTAGAAGGGAGCTTGGAAACACCATATATTTT. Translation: CASSARRELGNTIYF.

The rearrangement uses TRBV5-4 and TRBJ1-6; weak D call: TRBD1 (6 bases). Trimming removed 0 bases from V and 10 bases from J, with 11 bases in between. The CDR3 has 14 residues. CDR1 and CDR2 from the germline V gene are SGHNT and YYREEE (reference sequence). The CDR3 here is CASSLETGGSPLHF. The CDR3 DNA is TGTGCCAGCAGCTTGGAGACAGGTGGCTCACCCCTCCACTTT.

CDR3 DNA: TGTGCCAGCAGCGATACGATGACAGGTTCTAATCAGCCCCAGCATTTT. This sequence encodes CASSDTMTGSNQPQHF. The rearrangement links TRBV27 to TRBJ1-5, with a possible D match to TRBD1 (6 bases). The CDR3 is 16 residues long. The germline V gene encodes CDR1 MNHEY and CDR2 SMNVEV (reference sequence). The V and J ends lost 6 bases and 4 bases respectively, with 19 bases between them.

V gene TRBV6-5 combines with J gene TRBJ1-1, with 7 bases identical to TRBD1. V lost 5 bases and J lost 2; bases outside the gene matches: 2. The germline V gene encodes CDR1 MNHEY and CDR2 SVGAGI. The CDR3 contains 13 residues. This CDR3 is CASSRGLNTEAFF. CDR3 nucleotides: TGTGCCAGCAGTAGGGGGCTTAACACTGAAGCTTTCTTT.

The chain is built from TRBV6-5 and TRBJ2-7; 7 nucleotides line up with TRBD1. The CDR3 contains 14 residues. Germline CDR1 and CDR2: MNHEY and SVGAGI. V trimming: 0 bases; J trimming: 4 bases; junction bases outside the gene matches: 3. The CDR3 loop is CASSYSGQNYEQYF. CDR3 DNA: TGTGCCAGCAGTTACTCGGGACAGAATTACGAGCAGTACTTC.

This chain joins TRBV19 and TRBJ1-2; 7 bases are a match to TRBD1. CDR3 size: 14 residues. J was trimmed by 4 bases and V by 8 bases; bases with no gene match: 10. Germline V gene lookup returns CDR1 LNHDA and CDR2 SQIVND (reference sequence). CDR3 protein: CASRQNRGSYGYTF. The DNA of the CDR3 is TGTGCCAGTCGGCAAAACAGGGGCTCCTATGGCTACACCTTC. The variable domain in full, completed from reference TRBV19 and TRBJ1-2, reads DGGITQSPKYLFRKEGQNVTLSCEQNLNHDAMYWYRQDPGQGLRLIYYSQIVNDFQKGDIAEGYSVSREKKESFPLTVTSAQKNPTAFYLCASRQNRGSYGYTFGSGTRLTVV.

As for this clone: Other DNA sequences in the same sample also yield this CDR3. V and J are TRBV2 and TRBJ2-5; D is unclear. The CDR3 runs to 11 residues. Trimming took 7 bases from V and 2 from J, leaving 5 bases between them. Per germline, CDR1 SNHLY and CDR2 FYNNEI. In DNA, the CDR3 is TGTGCCAGCAACAGACAAGAGACCCAGTACTTC. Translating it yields CASNRQETQYF.

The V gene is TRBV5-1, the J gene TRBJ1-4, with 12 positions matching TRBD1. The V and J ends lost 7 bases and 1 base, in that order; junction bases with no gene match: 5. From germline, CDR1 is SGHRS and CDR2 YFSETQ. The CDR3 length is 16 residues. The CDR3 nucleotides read TGCGCCAGCCGGGACAGGGGGCACGGAACTAATGAAAAACTGTTTTTT. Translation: CASRDRGHGTNEKLFF.

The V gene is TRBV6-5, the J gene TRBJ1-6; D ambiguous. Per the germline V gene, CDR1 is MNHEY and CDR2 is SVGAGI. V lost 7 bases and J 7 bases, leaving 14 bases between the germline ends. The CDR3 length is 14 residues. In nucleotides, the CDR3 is TGTGCCAGCACCAAGGAGGCCCTGAATTCACCCCTCCACTTT. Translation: CASTKEALNSPLHF.

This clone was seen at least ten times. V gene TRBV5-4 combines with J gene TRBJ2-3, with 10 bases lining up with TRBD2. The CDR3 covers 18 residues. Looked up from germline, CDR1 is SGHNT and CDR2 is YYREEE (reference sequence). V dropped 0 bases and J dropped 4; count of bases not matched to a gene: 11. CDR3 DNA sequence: TGTGCCAGCAGCTTGGTAGCGGGAGGCCACCTGACGGCAGATACGCAGTATTTT. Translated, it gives CASSLVAGGHLTADTQYF.

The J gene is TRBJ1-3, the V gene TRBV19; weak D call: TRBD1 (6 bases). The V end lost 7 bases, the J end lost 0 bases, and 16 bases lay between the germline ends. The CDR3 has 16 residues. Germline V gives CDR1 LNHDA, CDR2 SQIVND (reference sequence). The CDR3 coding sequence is TGTGCCAGTACCCCACCGGGACACACCTCTGGAAACACCATATATTTT. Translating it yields CASTPPGHTSGNTIYF.

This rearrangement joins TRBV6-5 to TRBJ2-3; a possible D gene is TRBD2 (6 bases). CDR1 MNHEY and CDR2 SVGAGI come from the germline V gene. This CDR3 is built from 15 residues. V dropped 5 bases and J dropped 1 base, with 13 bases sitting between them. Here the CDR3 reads CASSLGGPRTDTQYF. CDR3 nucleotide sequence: TGTGCCAGCAGTCTCGGGGGACCCCGCACAGATACGCAGTATTTT.

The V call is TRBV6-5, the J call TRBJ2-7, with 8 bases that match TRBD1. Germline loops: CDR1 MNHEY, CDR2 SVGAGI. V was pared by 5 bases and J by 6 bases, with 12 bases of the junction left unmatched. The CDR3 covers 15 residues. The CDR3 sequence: CASSREQGAVGEQYF. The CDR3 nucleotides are TGTGCCAGCAGTAGAGAGCAGGGGGCGGTTGGCGAGCAGTACTTC.

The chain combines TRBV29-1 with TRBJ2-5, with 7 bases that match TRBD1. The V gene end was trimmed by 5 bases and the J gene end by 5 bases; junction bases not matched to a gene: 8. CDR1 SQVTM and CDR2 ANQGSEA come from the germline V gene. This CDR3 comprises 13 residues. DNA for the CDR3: TGCAGCGTTACCTGGACAGGCTGGGAGACCCAGTACTTC. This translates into CSVTWTGWETQYF.

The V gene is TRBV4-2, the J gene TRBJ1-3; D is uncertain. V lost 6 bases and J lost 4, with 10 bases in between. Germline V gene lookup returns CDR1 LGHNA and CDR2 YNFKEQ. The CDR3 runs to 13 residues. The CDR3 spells CASREEVGNTIYF. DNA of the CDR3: TGTGCCAGCAGGGAGGAGGTGGGAAACACCATATATTTT.

Here the CDR3 reads CSVVLRGAGVGREQYF. In DNA form, the CDR3 reads TGCAGCGTTGTCCTTAGGGGAGCGGGGGTGGGGCGCGAGCAGTACTTC. The chain couples TRBV29-1 to TRBJ2-7, with 8 nucleotides matching TRBD2. The germline CDR1 and CDR2 sequences are SQVTM and ANQGSEA. The CDR3 extends over 16 amino acids. Losses at the gene ends were 4 bases for V and 6 bases for J; bases not matched to a gene: 17.

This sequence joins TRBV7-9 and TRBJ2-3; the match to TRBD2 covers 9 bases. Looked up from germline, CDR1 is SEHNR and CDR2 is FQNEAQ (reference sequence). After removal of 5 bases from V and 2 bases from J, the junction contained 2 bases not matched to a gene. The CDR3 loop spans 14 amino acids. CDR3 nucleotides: TGTGCCAGCAGCCGGACTAGCGCCACAGATACGCAGTATTTT. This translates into CASSRTSATDTQYF.

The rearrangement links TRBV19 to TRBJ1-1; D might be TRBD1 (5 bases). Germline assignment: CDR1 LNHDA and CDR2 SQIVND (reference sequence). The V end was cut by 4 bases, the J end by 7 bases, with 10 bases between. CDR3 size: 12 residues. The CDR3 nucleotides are TGTGCCAGTAGTAGTGACAGCTTTGAAGCTTTCTTT. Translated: CASSSDSFEAFF. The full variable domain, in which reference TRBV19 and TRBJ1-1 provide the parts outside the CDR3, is DGGITQSPKYLFRKEGQNVTLSCEQNLNHDAMYWYRQDPGQGLRLIYYSQIVNDFQKGDIAEGYSVSREKKESFPLTVTSAQKNPTAFYLCASSSDSFEAFFGQGTRLTVV.

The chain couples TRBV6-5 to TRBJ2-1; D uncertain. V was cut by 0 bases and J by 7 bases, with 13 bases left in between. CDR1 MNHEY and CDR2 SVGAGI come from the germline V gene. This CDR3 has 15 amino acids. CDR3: CASSYSAKSMNEQFF. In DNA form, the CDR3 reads TGTGCCAGCAGTTACTCGGCCAAGTCGATGAATGAGCAGTTCTTC.

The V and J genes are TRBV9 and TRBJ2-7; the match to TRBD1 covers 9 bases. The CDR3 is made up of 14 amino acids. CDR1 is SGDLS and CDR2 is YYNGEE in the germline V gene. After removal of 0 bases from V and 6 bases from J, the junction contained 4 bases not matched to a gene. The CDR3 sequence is CASSVGGTGTEQYF. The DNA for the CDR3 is TGTGCCAGCAGCGTAGGGGGGACAGGGACCGAGCAGTACTTC. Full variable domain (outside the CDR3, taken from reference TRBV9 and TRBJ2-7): DSGVTQTPKHLITATGQRVTLRCSPRSGDLSVYWYQQSLDQGLQFLIQYYNGEERAKGNILERFSAQQFPDLHSELNLSSLELGDSALYFCASSVGGTGTEQYFGPGTRLTVT.

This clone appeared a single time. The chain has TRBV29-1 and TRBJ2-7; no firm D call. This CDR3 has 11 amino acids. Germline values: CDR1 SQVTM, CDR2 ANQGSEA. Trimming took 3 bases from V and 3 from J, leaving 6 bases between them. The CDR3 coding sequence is TGCAGCGTTGACAGTCGCTACGAGCAGTACTTC. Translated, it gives CSVDSRYEQYF.

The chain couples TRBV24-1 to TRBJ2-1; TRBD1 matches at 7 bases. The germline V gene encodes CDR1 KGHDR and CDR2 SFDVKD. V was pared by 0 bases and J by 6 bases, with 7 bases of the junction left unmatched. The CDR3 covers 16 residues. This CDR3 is CATSDLEGAVFNEQFF. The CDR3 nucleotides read TGTGCCACCAGTGATTTGGAGGGGGCGGTCTTCAATGAGCAGTTCTTC.

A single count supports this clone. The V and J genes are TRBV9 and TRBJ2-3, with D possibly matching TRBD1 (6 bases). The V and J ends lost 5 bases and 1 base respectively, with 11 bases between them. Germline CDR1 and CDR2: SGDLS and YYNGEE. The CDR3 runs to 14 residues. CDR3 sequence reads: CASRAGDGTDTQYF. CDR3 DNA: TGTGCCAGCAGAGCAGGGGACGGCACAGATACGCAGTATTTT.